This T cell receptor beta chain emerged from a study of cytomegalovirus exposure and HLA in healthy donors. At the level of the study: Out of around 360 genotyped donors, roughly 83% belonged to the Caucasian-associated ancestry cluster. Study-wide results and limits: It was reported that TCR beta sequences correctly inferred the HLA-A and HLA-B alleles for most subjects. Reports credit the classifier with highly specific, highly sensitive diagnosis of cytomegalovirus status. Common viral pathogens seemed to be connected with several of the most significant clusters, according to a later analysis.

Germline loops: CDR1 SGHRS, CDR2 YFSETQ. The CDR3 sequence is 14 residues long. With 2 bases clipped from V and 5 bases from J, the junction kept 6 bases outside the gene matches. 60 Vbeta and 13 Jbeta primers were used in PCR. Some clones are missing from TCRdb's copy, which holds only in-frame ones; the method was immunoSEQ multiplex PCR. The sample has around 160,000 clones; approximately 82% are singletons. As for this clone: As yet, its antigen is unknown.

V and J are TRBV5-1 and TRBJ2-5; 7 bases match TRBD2. Specimen: PBMCs. The sequence was collected from a middle-aged woman in good health and CMV-seropositive. The CDR3 nucleotides read TGCGCCAGCAGCTTTAGCGGGCCAGGGGAGACCCAGTACTTC. Translated: CASSFSGPGETQYF.